A selection of T cell receptor beta chains follows, all from one sample in a study of metastatic and nonmetastatic thyroid tumors. Through MiXCR, TCRdb re-clonotyped the PCR reads. The repertoire holds roughly 18,000 clones, with about 20% as singletons. Sequenced: tumor tissue. These receptors were taken from a female donor with papillary thyroid cancer or a benign thyroid nodule (not recorded which). Some clones in this sample may be carry-over from other donors' samples. Each CDR3 is given with its conserved first and last residue. A D gene is named only where the DNA matches it firmly. A clone size is listed for some rows: how often the clone was seen (once, few, many), or a class if it is expanded.

j_call | clone_size | v_call | d_call | cdr3_nt | cdr3_aa
TRBJ1-2 | - | TRBV30 | - | TGTGCCTGGAGTGTACTCCGGACGGGGGGTGGCTACACCTTC | CAWSVLRTGGGYTF
TRBJ1-2 | medium-sized | TRBV28 | - | TGTGCCAGCAGTTTAGGCCCGCAGGGAGACTATGGCTACACCTTC | CASSLGPQGDYGYTF
TRBJ1-1 | many | TRBV10-3 | - | TGTGCCGCGAGTGTCGGTGGAACTGAAGCTTTCTTT | CAASVGGTEAFF
TRBJ2-1 | many | TRBV5-6 | - | TGTGCCAGCAGGGAGAGGGGTGGGGGATACAATGAGCAGTTCTTC | CASRERGGGYNEQFF
TRBJ1-1 | many | TRBV7-9 | - | TGTGCCAGCAGCCTCGGGGCAGTGAACACTGAAGCTTTCTTT | CASSLGAVNTEAFF
TRBJ2-7 | - | TRBV5-1 | - | TGCGCCAGCAGCTTGAATATCGGGGGCTACGAGCAGTACTTC | CASSLNIGGYEQYF
TRBJ2-3 | many | TRBV2 | TRBD2 | TGTGCCAGCAGTGAAACTAGCGGGAGTACAGATACGCAGTATTTT | CASSETSGSTDTQYF
TRBJ2-3 | many | TRBV7-2 | - | TGTGCCAGCAGCCTTAGTGTGGCGGTGCGGGATACGCAGTATTTT | CASSLSVAVRDTQYF
TRBJ1-5 | many | TRBV20-1 | TRBD1 | TGCAGTGCTAGCCCCTGGGACAGGGACCAGCCCCAGCATTTT | CSASPWDRDQPQHF
TRBJ2-5 | many | TRBV5-8 | TRBD1 | TGTGCCAGCAGCTTGACCCGACAGGGGGTGGAGACCCAGTACTTC | CASSLTRQGVETQYF
TRBJ1-3 | many | TRBV10-3 | - | TGTGCCATCAGTGGACAGTATGACACCATATATTTT | CAISGQYDTIYF
TRBJ2-1 | many | TRBV6-1 | - | TGTGCCAGCATGATCGCGGGTCAGAATGAGCAGTTCTTC | CASMIAGQNEQFF
TRBJ2-1 | many | TRBV28 | - | TGTGCCAGCAGTAAAGTTAATGAGCAGTTCTTC | CASSKVNEQFF
TRBJ2-3 | many | TRBV24-1 | TRBD2 | TGTGCCACCAGTGAGGCCGGACTAGCGGAGAACACAGATACGCAGTATTTT | CATSEAGLAENTDTQYF
TRBJ1-3 | many | TRBV5-8 | TRBD1 | TGTGCCAGCAGCTTGGACAGGGGGCTTGGAAACACCATATATTTT | CASSLDRGLGNTIYF
TRBJ2-7 | many | TRBV28 | TRBD2 | TGTGCCAGCAGCCGGACTAGTTACGAGCAGTACTTC | CASSRTSYEQYF
TRBJ2-5 | - | TRBV2 | TRBD2 | TGTGCCAGCAGTGAGGGGGGGGAACAGACCCAGTACTTC | CASSEGGEQTQYF
TRBJ2-2 | many | TRBV20-1 | - | TGCAGTGCCAAGAGAGACACCGGGGAGCTGTTTTTT | CSAKRDTGELFF
TRBJ2-3 | medium-sized | TRBV6-6 | - | TGTGCCAGCAGTTACGACAGGATAACAGATACGCAGTATTTT | CASSYDRITDTQYF
TRBJ1-1 | many | TRBV7-2 | TRBD1 | TGTGCCAGCAGCCGAAGCGGGAACAGGGGCGCTGAAGCTTTCTTT | CASSRSGNRGAEAFF
TRBJ2-3 | medium-sized | TRBV4-1 | - | TGCGCCAGCAGCCAACCTGGAGGCATACAGTATTTT | CASSQPGGIQYF
TRBJ2-1 | - | TRBV11-2 | - | TGTGCCAGCAGCTTAGTCCGCGTTAGCTACAATGAGCAGTTCTTC | CASSLVRVSYNEQFF
TRBJ2-3 | medium-sized | TRBV20-1 | - | TGCAGTGGGGCGGGATCCCGAACACTCGATACGCAGTATTTT | CSGAGSRTLDTQYF
TRBJ2-3 | - | TRBV7-3 | TRBD1 | TGTGCCAGCAGCTGGGGGACAGGGGGTCGCACAGATACGCAGTATTTT | CASSWGTGGRTDTQYF
TRBJ2-1 | many | TRBV14 | TRBD1 | TGTGCCAGCAGCTGGGGACAGAACAATGAGCAGTTCTTC | CASSWGQNNEQFF
TRBJ2-3 | - | TRBV6-5 | - | TGTGCCAGCAGTTTGGGACTGAACACAGATACGCAGTATTTT | CASSLGLNTDTQYF
TRBJ2-4 | - | TRBV6-1 | - | TGTGCCAGCAGTCTGGGCGGTTGGCGTGGGAACATTCAGTACTTC | CASSLGGWRGNIQYF
TRBJ2-3 | - | TRBV11-2 | TRBD2 | TGTGCCAGCAGCCCAAGGACTAGCGGGAGTATAGATACGCAGTATTTT | CASSPRTSGSIDTQYF
TRBJ1-1 | many | TRBV6-1 | - | TGTGCCAGCAGAGGCGGCGGGAACCCTGAAGCTTTCTTT | CASRGGGNPEAFF
TRBJ2-1 | many | TRBV9 | - | TGTGCCAGCAGCGTAGGTGGCAGGAGTAACAATGAGCAGTTCTTC | CASSVGGRSNNEQFF
TRBJ2-6 | many | TRBV5-4 | - | TGTGCCAGCAGCTCCTTCTCTGGGGCCAACGTCCTGACTTTC | CASSSFSGANVLTF
TRBJ1-2 | - | TRBV30 | - | TGTGCCTGGGAAAGATTCTATGGCTACACCTTC | CAWERFYGYTF
TRBJ2-1 | many | TRBV28 | TRBD1 | TGTGCCAGCAGGACAGGGGGGGGTCACAATGAGCAGTTCTTC | CASRTGGGHNEQFF
TRBJ1-1 | many | TRBV5-5 | - | TGTGCCAGCAGCCTTCACGGACAGAACACTGAAGCTTTCTTT | CASSLHGQNTEAFF
TRBJ2-2 | few | TRBV6-4 | TRBD2 | TGTGCCAGCAGTGTGGCGGGAGCCGGGGAGCTGTTTTTT | CASSVAGAGELFF
TRBJ1-5 | - | TRBV28 | - | TGTGTTTCGGGCCCCCTCTCGGATCAGCCCCAGCATTTT | CVSGPLSDQPQHF
TRBJ2-4 | many | TRBV20-1 | TRBD2 | TGCAGTGCTAGTCGGGGGGACCGCCTAGCCAAAAACATTCAGTACTTC | CSASRGDRLAKNIQYF
TRBJ1-2 | - | TRBV18 | TRBD1 | TGTGCCAGCTCACTGGACAGGGGTGTTGACTATGGCTACACCTTC | CASSLDRGVDYGYTF
TRBJ1-2 | medium-sized | TRBV7-9 | - | TGTGCCAGCAGCTCCTCAGGGGCCTCCTATGGCTACACCTTC | CASSSSGASYGYTF
TRBJ2-7 | - | TRBV18 | - | TGTGCCAGCTCACCACCCACCGATCGCTTTTACGAGCAGTACTTC | CASSPPTDRFYEQYF
TRBJ2-7 | many | TRBV18 | - | TGTGCCAGCTCTCTCGACGGAAAATACGAGCAGTACTTC | CASSLDGKYEQYF